This T cell receptor (beta chain) was identified during a study of response to subunit inactivated influenza vaccine. Study-level findings and limits: New T cells are recruited in small numbers by each seasonal influenza vaccination, according to the authors' suggestion.

On this clonotype: As yet, its antigen is unknown. Compared with germline, one end of the junction differs, possibly owing to a read error.

The CDR3 runs to 13 residues. TCRdb processed the RT-PCR reads anew with MiXCR; each CDR3 protein has one entry. The data contain about 300,000 distinct CDR3 sequences, about 20% of them singletons. The V and J genes are TRBV12-3 or TRBV12-4 and TRBJ1-1; no firm D call. Sample: PBMCs from blood, taken approximately 22 months after vaccination. The receptor's source is a man aged 45-69 years who received an inactivated influenza vaccine. The CDR3 sequence is CASSGLQNTQAFF. The CDR3 nucleotides are TGTGCCAGCAGTGGATTACAGAACACTCAAGCTTTCTTT.